One and the same sample provided the 5 T cell receptor beta chains below, sequenced in a study of blood T cells in healthy people across ages. PCR was performed a second time for about 7 to 11 cycles using a sample-barcoded 5' primer and a J-beta primer mix. TCRdb reprocessed the 5' RACE reads via MiXCR and lists one record per CDR3 protein. The table lists 1.5 million to 1.9 million distinct CDR3 sequences, approximately 39% of them singletons, with roughly 3.7% in the top ten. Sequenced: blood. All receptors come from a woman aged 18-29 years in good health.

In this sample, this clonotype turned up a few times. The CDR3 region is CASSLSPGTGRYEQYF. CDR3 nucleotides: TGTGCCAGCAGCTTATCCCCCGGGACAGGGAGGTACGAGCAGTACTTC. This chain joins TRBV7-2 and TRBJ2-4; TRBD1 matches at 9 bases. TRBJ2-7 matches the DNA end more closely, so the J call is doubtful. CDR3 size: 16 residues. The germline CDR1 and CDR2 sequences are SGHTA and FQGNSA.

This clonotype was observed a few times. The chain recombines TRBV20-1 with TRBJ2-3, with D unclear. CDR1 and CDR2 (germline): DFQATT, SNEGSKA (reference sequence). Trimming took off 5 bases at V and 2 bases at J, with 5 bases between the two ends. There are 11 residues in the CDR3. CDR3 in DNA: TGCAGTGCTGTGTACACAGATACGCAGTATTTT. This codes for CSAVYTDTQYF.

CDR3 in amino acids: CASKVEGRFTNEKLFF. The CDR3 nucleotides are TGTGCCAGCAAGGTGGAGGGAAGGTTTACTAATGAAAAACTGTTTTTT. The chain couples TRBV2 to TRBJ1-4, with unresolved D. Germline loops: CDR1 SNHLY, CDR2 FYNNEI. The CDR3 extends over 16 amino acids. Trimming took 7 bases from V and 2 from J, leaving 17 bases between them.

This clonotype was counted a few times. J is TRBJ2-5 and V is TRBV30, with a weak D call TRBD1 (6 bases). The CDR3 extends over 17 amino acids. Per the germline V gene, CDR1 is GTSNPN and CDR2 is SVGIG (reference sequence). V lost 3 bases and J lost 2, with 22 bases in between. The CDR3 nucleotides read TGTGCCTGGAGCTCCCCGTGGGGGCGTCCCTCTCAAGAGACCCAGTACTTC. The encoded protein is CAWSSPWGRPSQETQYF. Filled out from reference TRBV30 and TRBJ2-5, the complete variable domain reads SQTIHQWPATLVQPVGSPLSLECTVEGTSNPNLYWYRQAAGRGLQLLFYSVGIGQISSEVPQNLSASRPQDRQFILSSKKLLLSDSGFYLCAWSSPWGRPSQETQYFGPGTRLLVL.

V gene TRBV4-3 combines with J gene TRBJ2-3; 10 bases fit TRBD2. The CDR3 is 15 amino acids. Germline values: CDR1 LGHNA, CDR2 YSLEER. Losses at the gene ends were 3 bases for V and 6 bases for J; bases not matched to a gene: 6. The CDR3 loop reads CASSQSGGAADTQYF. CDR3 DNA: TGCGCCAGCAGCCAGAGCGGGGGGGCGGCCGATACGCAGTATTTT.